The 5 T cell receptor beta chains listed next were all sequenced from one sample in a study of blood T cell repertoires in COVID-19. The repertoire was sequenced with immunoSEQ multiplex PCR; TCRdb's copy has only in-frame clones and lacks some. Counted here are 85,000 to 90,000 clones, 89% occurring once; the ten biggest clones make up approximately 5.2%. The sample was peripheral blood. The receptors originated from a woman of 80 years or more with active COVID-19.

V and J are TRBV10-3 and TRBJ2-3; 7 nucleotides align to TRBD1. CDR1 ENHRY and CDR2 SYGVKD come from the germline V gene. Trimming removed 6 bases from V and 1 base from J; junction bases left unmatched: 10. This CDR3 is built from 16 residues. CDR3 loop: CAISDRTGARTDTQYF. The CDR3 region has the DNA TGTGCCATCAGCGATCGGACAGGAGCGCGCACAGATACGCAGTATTTT.

The genes are TRBV19 and TRBJ2-2; the D is unclear. The CDR3 length is 16 residues. CDR1 is LNHDA and CDR2 is SQIVND in the germline V gene (reference sequence). Trimming took off 4 bases at V and 7 bases at J, with 19 bases between the two ends. CDR3 loop: CASSTISSLQFGELFF. The CDR3 coding sequence is TGTGCCAGTAGTACAATCTCCTCCCTACAGTTCGGGGAGCTGTTTTTT.

The rearrangement links TRBV5-1 to TRBJ2-1; 8 positions match TRBD2. CDR3 length: 16 amino acids. CDR1 is SGHRS, CDR2 YFSETQ, per germline. With 4 bases clipped from V and 0 bases from J, the junction kept 6 bases outside the gene matches. CDR3 in DNA: TGCGCCAGCAGCCCCAGCGGGGGAAGCTCCTACAATGAGCAGTTCTTC. This codes for CASSPSGGSSYNEQFF.

The rearrangement uses TRBV2 and TRBJ2-7, with TRBD2 identical over 9 bases. CDR1 is SNHLY and CDR2 is FYNNEI in the germline V gene. With 4 bases clipped from V and 0 bases from J, the junction kept 4 bases outside the gene matches. The CDR3 is 15 amino acids. CDR3 amino acids: CASSGSGRSSYEQYF. CDR3 DNA: TGTGCCAGCAGTGGCAGCGGGAGGAGCTCCTACGAGCAGTACTTC.

The gene calls are TRBV19 and TRBJ2-2, with D perhaps TRBD1 (6 bases). CDR1 and CDR2 (germline): LNHDA, SQIVND (reference sequence). V dropped 3 bases and J dropped 5 bases, with 16 bases sitting between them. The CDR3 is 16 residues long. The CDR3 loop reads CASSIIGAGETGELFF. CDR3 DNA: TGTGCCAGTAGTATTATAGGGGCAGGGGAAACCGGGGAGCTGTTTTTT.